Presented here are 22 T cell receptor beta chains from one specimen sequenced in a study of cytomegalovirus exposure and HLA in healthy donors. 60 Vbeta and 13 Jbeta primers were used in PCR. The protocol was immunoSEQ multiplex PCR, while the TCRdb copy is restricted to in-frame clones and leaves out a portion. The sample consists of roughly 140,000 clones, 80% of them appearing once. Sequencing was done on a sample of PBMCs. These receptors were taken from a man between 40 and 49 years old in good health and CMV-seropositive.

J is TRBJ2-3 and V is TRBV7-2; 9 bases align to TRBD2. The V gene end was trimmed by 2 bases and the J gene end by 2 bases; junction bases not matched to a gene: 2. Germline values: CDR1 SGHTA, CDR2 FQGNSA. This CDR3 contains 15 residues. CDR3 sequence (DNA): TGTGCCAGCAGCTTAAGACTAGCGGACACAGATACGCAGTATTTT. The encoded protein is CASSLRLADTDTQYF. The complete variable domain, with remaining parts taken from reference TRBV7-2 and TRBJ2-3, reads GAGVSQSPSNKVTEKGKDVELRCDPISGHTALYWYRQSLGQGLEFLIYFQGNSAPDKSGLPSDRFSAERTGGSVSTLTIQRTQQEDSAVYLCASSLRLADTDTQYFGPGTRLTVL.

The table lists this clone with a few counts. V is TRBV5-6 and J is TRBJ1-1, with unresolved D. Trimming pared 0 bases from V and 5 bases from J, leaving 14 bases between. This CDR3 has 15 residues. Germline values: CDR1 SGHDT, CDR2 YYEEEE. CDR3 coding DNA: TGTGCCAGCAGCTTGGACCCGGACTCCCATACTGAAGCTTTCTTT. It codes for CASSLDPDSHTEAFF.

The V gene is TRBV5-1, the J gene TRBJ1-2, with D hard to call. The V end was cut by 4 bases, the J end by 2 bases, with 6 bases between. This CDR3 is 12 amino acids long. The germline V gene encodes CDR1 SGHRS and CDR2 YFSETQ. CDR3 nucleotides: TGCGCCAGCAGCGTGCAGAACTATGGCTACACCTTC. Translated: CASSVQNYGYTF.

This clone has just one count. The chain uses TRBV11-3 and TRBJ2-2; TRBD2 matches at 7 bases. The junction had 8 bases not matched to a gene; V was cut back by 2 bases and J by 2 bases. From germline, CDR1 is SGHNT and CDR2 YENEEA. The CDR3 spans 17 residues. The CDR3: CASSLKVSSGNTGELFF. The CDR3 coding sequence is TGTGCCAGCAGCTTAAAGGTGTCTAGCGGTAACACCGGGGAGCTGTTTTTT.

The CDR3 here is CASSPRGTSGGADTQYF. The CDR3 DNA sequence: TGTGCCAGCAGCCCGAGAGGAACTAGCGGGGGTGCAGATACGCAGTATTTT. V gene TRBV4-2 combines with J gene TRBJ2-3; 11 bases line up with TRBD2. Trimming took 4 bases from V and 4 from J; bases not matched to a gene: 10. CDR1 is LGHNA, CDR2 YNFKEQ, per germline. CDR3 length: 17 residues.

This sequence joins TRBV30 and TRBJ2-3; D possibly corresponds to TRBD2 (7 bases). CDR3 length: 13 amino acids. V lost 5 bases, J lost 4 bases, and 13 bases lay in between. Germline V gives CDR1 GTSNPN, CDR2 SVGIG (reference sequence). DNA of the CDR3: TGTGCCTGGGGGGGGGCCCTCGCAGATACGCAGTATTTT. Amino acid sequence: CAWGGALADTQYF.

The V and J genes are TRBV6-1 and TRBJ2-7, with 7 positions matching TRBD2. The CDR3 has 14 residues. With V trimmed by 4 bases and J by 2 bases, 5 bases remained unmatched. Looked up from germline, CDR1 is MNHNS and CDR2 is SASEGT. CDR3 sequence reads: CASSAGLVTYEQYF. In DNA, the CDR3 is TGTGCCAGCAGTGCTGGACTAGTGACCTACGAGCAGTACTTC.

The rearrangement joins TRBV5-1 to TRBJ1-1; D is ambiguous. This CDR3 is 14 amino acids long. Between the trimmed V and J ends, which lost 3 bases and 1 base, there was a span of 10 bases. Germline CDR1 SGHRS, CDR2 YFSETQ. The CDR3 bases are TGCGCCAGCAGCTCGCTCAGGCAGAACACTGAAGCTTTCTTT. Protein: CASSSLRQNTEAFF.

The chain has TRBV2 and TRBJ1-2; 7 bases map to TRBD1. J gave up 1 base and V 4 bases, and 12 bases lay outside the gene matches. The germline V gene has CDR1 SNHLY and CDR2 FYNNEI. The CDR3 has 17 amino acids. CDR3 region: CASSGGQEYTYNYGYTF. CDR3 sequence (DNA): TGTGCCAGCAGTGGAGGACAGGAGTACACCTATAACTATGGCTACACCTTC.

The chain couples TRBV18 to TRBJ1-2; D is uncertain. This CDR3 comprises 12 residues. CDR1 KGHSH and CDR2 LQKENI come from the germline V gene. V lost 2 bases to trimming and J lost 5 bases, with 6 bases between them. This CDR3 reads CASSPNRYGYTF. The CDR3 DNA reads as TGTGCCAGCTCACCAAATCGGTATGGCTACACCTTC.

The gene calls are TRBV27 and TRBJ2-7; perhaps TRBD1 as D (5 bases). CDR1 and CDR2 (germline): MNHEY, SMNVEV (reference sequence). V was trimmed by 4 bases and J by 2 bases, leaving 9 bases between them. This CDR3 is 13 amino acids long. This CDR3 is CASSWAGTYEQYF. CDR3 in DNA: TGTGCCAGCAGTTGGGCAGGGACCTACGAGCAGTACTTC.

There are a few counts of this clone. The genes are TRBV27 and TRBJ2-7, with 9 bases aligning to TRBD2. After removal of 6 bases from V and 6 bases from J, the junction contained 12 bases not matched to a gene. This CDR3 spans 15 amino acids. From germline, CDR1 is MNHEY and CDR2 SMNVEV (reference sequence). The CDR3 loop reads CASSRVAGAVVEQYF. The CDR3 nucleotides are TGTGCCAGCAGCCGGGTAGCGGGGGCGGTTGTCGAGCAGTACTTC.

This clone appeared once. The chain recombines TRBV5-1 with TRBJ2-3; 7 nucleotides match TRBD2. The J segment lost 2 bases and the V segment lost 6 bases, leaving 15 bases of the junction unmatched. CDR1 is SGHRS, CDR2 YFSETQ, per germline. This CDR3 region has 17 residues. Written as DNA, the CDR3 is TGCGCCAGCACCCCTATAGTCGGACTAGATCTCACAGATACGCAGTATTTT. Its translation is CASTPIVGLDLTDTQYF.

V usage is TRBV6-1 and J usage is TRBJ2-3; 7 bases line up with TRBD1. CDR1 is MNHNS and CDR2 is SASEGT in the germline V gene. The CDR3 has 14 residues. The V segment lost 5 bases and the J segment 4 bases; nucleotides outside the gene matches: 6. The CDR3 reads CASSSDRVADTQYF. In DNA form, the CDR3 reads TGTGCCAGCAGTTCCGACAGGGTTGCAGATACGCAGTATTTT.

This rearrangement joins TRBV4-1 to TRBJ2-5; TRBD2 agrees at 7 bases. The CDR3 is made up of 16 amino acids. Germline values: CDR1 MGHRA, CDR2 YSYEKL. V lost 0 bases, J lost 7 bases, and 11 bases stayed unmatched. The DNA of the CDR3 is TGCGCCAGCAGCCAAGATCGGGTAGCGGGCCGTCTGACCCAGTACTTC. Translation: CASSQDRVAGRLTQYF.

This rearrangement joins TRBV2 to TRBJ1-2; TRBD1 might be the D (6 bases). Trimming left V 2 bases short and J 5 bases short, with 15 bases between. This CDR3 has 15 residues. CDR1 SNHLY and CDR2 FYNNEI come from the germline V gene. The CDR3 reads CASSERAGVKYGYTF. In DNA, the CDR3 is TGTGCCAGCAGTGAAAGGGCAGGGGTTAAATATGGCTACACCTTC.

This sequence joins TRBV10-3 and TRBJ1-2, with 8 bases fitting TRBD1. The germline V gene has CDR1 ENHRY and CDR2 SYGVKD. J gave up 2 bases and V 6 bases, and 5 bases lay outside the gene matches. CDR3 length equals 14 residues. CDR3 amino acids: CAISRQGQNYGYTF. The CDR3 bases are TGTGCCATCAGCAGACAGGGGCAGAACTATGGCTACACCTTC.

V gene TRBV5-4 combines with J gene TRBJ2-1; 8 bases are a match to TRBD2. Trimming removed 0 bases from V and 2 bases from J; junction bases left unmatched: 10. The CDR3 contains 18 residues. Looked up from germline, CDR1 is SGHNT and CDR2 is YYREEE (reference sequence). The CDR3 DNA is TGTGCCAGCAGCTTGGCCCGTGAGCGGGAGAGGACCTACAATGAGCAGTTCTTC. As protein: CASSLARERERTYNEQFF.

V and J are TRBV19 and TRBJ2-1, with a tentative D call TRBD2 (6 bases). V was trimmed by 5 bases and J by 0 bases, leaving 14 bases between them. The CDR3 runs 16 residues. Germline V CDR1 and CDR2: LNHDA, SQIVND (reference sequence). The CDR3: CASSSGGSGSYNEQFF. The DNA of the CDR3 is TGTGCCAGTAGTTCTGGAGGGTCCGGCTCCTACAATGAGCAGTTCTTC. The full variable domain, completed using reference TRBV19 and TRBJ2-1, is DGGITQSPKYLFRKEGQNVTLSCEQNLNHDAMYWYRQDPGQGLRLIYYSQIVNDFQKGDIAEGYSVSREKKESFPLTVTSAQKNPTAFYLCASSSGGSGSYNEQFFGPGTRLTVL.

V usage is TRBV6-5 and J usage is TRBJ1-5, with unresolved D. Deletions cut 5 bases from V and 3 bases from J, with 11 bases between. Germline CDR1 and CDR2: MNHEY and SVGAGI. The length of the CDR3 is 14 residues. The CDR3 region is CASSPSPLNQPQHF. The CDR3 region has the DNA TGTGCCAGCAGTCCGTCCCCACTCAATCAGCCCCAGCATTTT.

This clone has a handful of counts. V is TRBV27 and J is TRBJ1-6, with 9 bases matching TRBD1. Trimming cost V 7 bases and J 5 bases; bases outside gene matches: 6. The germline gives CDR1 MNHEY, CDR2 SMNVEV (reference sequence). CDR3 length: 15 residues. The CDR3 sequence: CASTSGQGHNSPLHF. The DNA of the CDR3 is TGTGCCAGCACCTCGGGACAGGGTCATAATTCACCCCTCCACTTT.

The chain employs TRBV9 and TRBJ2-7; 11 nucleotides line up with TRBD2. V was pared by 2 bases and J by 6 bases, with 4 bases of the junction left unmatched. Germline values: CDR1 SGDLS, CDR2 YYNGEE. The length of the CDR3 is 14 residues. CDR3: CASSVTSGSREQYF. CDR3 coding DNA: TGTGCCAGCAGCGTTACTAGCGGGAGTCGCGAGCAGTACTTC.